Below are 25 T cell receptor beta chains sequenced from a single sample in a study of T-cell memory formation after mild COVID-19. TCRdb passed the 5' RACE reads through MiXCR, listing each CDR3 protein once. The sample includes about 340,000 distinct CDR3 sequences, 21% of them seen just once. Specimen: PBMCs or a T cell subset sorted from them (not recorded which). The receptor source for this set is an adult woman who had mild COVID-19 (a few samples of this study predate the infection). Cell type and time point are not known.

The chain uses TRBV2 and TRBJ1-6; 8 nucleotides agree with TRBD1. CDR1 is SNHLY and CDR2 is FYNNEI in the germline V gene. The CDR3 sequence is 13 residues long. V shed 8 bases and J 7 bases; nucleotides not matched to a gene: 4. The CDR3 bases are TGTGCCAGCGAGGACAGGGTGAATTCACCCCTCCACTTT. Encoded protein: CASEDRVNSPLHF.

The V call is TRBV5-1, the J call TRBJ2-3; D tentatively fits TRBD1 or TRBD2 (5 bases each). This CDR3 has 16 amino acids. Germline V lookup: CDR1 SGHRS, CDR2 YFSETQ. The V end lost 2 bases, the J end lost 4 bases, and 17 bases lay between the germline ends. The CDR3 reads CASSLWGSFSSDTQYF. CDR3 coding DNA: TGCGCCAGCAGCTTATGGGGGAGCTTTTCTTCAGATACGCAGTATTTT.

This clonotype has just a few counts. This chain links TRBV6-2 or TRBV6-3 with TRBJ2-2; D possibly corresponds to TRBD2 (6 bases). The CDR3 length is 15 residues. Trimming left V 6 bases short and J 4 bases short, with 15 bases between. CDR1 is MNHEY, CDR2 SVGEGT, per germline. The CDR3 region has the DNA TGTGCCAGCAGGGGGTGGCGGGAAGGCACCGGGGAGCTGTTTTTT. Its protein product is CASRGWREGTGELFF.

This clonotype has just a few counts. The J gene is TRBJ1-1, the V gene TRBV29-1; 7 bases fit TRBD1. CDR1 is SQVTM and CDR2 is ANQGSEA in the germline V gene. V was pared by 5 bases and J by 0 bases, with 6 bases of the junction left unmatched. The CDR3 spans 14 residues. CDR3 DNA sequence: TGCAGCGTTATGACCGGGACAGTGAACACTGAAGCTTTCTTT. Translation: CSVMTGTVNTEAFF.

The V gene is TRBV7-6, the J gene TRBJ2-1, with 9 bases identical to TRBD1. Germline CDR1 reads SGHVS; CDR2 reads FNYEAQ. J lost 5 bases, V lost 8 bases, and 13 bases had no gene match. The CDR3 runs 16 residues. The CDR3 protein is CASGLSGDRVHNEQFF. CDR3 coding DNA: TGTGCCAGCGGCCTTAGTGGGGACAGGGTTCACAATGAGCAGTTCTTC.

This clonotype was observed a handful of times. This rearrangement joins TRBV30 to TRBJ2-1; D gene unclear. With 5 bases removed from V and 10 bases from J, the gap between germline ends came to 15 bases. Germline V lookup: CDR1 GTSNPN, CDR2 SVGIG (reference sequence). The CDR3 runs to 12 residues. CDR3 in DNA: TGTGCCTGGGATGAACTTTTTGGGGAGCAGTTCTTC. This codes for CAWDELFGEQFF.

This clonotype was seen more than once but under ten times. J is TRBJ2-4 and V is TRBV9, with 10 nucleotides matching TRBD2. From germline, CDR1 is SGDLS and CDR2 YYNGEE. This CDR3 contains 16 residues. V dropped 3 bases and J dropped 11; count of bases not matched to a gene: 14. The chain's CDR3 is CASSEGSGTSVFLQYF. In DNA form, the CDR3 reads TGTGCCAGCAGCGAGGGTTCCGGGACTAGCGTTTTTCTTCAGTACTTC.

CDR3 sequence: CASSVGGGGETQYF. DNA of the CDR3: TGTGCCAGCAGCGTGGGGGGCGGAGGAGAGACCCAGTACTTC. This chain joins TRBV9 and TRBJ2-5; D possibly uses TRBD1 or TRBD2 (6 bases each). Per germline, CDR1 SGDLS and CDR2 YYNGEE. Deletions cut 2 bases from V and 4 bases from J, with 12 bases between. CDR3 size: 14 residues.

This rearrangement joins TRBV20-1 to TRBJ2-7; TRBD1 is a possible D gene (5 bases). Trimming took 0 bases from V and 5 from J, leaving 17 bases between them. Germline V gene sequence: CDR1 DFQATT, CDR2 SNEGSKA (reference sequence). The length of the CDR3 is 15 residues. The CDR3 coding sequence is TGCAGTGCTAGAGATCTAGGGGTGGGCGCTGACGAGCAGTACTTC. This translates into CSARDLGVGADEQYF.

V and J are TRBV25-1 and TRBJ2-5; 8 bases are shared with TRBD1. V trimming: 6 bases; J trimming: 4 bases; junction bases outside the gene matches: 7. The germline V gene encodes CDR1 MGHDK and CDR2 SYGVNS. The CDR3 is 14 amino acids. Written as DNA, the CDR3 is TGTGCCAGCAGGATGACAGGGGCAGGAGAGACCCAGTACTTC. Amino acids: CASRMTGAGETQYF.

This clonotype has only a few counts. The chain combines TRBV12-3 or TRBV12-4 with TRBJ2-4; D is unresolved. The CDR3 has 14 amino acids. V lost 4 bases and J 3 bases, leaving 10 bases between the germline ends. The CDR3 DNA sequence: TGTGCCAGCAGTTCCGCTTGGGGCAAAAACATTCAGTACTTC. Translation: CASSSAWGKNIQYF.

This chain links TRBV20-1 with TRBJ1-5; D unclear. The germline V and J ends were trimmed by 6 bases and 3 bases, with 15 bases remaining between them. Germline-derived CDR1 and CDR2 are DFQATT and SNEGSKA (reference sequence). This CDR3 is 14 amino acids long. CDR3 sequence: CSASGILANQPQHF. The CDR3 region has the DNA TGCAGTGCCTCGGGAATTCTAGCCAATCAGCCCCAGCATTTT.

The V gene is TRBV7-6, the J gene TRBJ2-1; possibly TRBD2 for D (6 bases). Between the trimmed V and J ends, which lost 0 bases and 5 bases, there was a span of 8 bases. The CDR3 totals 14 residues. Germline lookup yields CDR1 SGHVS and CDR2 FNYEAQ. CDR3 DNA: TGTGCCAGCAGCTTAGCTCCTAGCGACAATGAGCAGTTCTTC. This encodes CASSLAPSDNEQFF.

The chain links TRBV11-2 to TRBJ2-7; 12 nucleotides match TRBD1. V shed 1 base and J 7 bases; nucleotides not matched to a gene: 5. CDR3 length: 15 residues. CDR1 SGHAT and CDR2 FQNNGV come from the germline V gene. CDR3 DNA: TGTGCCAGCAGCTTAGCAGGGACAGGGGGCGAAGAGCAGTACTTC. Its protein product is CASSLAGTGGEEQYF.

This clonotype was seen more than once but under ten times. This chain joins TRBV10-3 and TRBJ2-7, with 7 positions matching TRBD2. Germline lookup yields CDR1 ENHRY and CDR2 SYGVKD. Trimming cost V 10 bases and J 3 bases; bases outside gene matches: 12. This CDR3 comprises 14 residues. The DNA for the CDR3 is TGTGCCACCGCGATTGGACTAGGGGTCTACGAGCAGTACTTC. Amino acid sequence: CATAIGLGVYEQYF.

The chain employs TRBV7-2 and TRBJ2-7, with D unclear. The CDR3 contains 13 residues. Germline CDR1 SGHTA, CDR2 FQGNSA. The V end lost 3 bases, the J end lost 1 base, and 7 bases lay between the germline ends. CDR3 in amino acids: CASSFAESYEQYF. The DNA for the CDR3 is TGTGCCAGCAGCTTTGCAGAATCCTACGAGCAGTACTTC. The entire variable domain, with the rest obtained from reference TRBV7-2 and TRBJ2-7, is as follows: GAGVSQSPSNKVTEKGKDVELRCDPISGHTALYWYRQSLGQGLEFLIYFQGNSAPDKSGLPSDRFSAERTGGSVSTLTIQRTQQEDSAVYLCASSFAESYEQYFGPGTRLTVT.

The J gene is TRBJ2-3, the V gene TRBV7-2; D remains ambiguous. With 5 bases removed from V and 3 bases from J, the gap between germline ends came to 9 bases. Germline-derived CDR1 and CDR2 are SGHTA and FQGNSA. The CDR3 runs to 13 residues. Here the CDR3 reads CASSRRETDTQYF. CDR3 nucleotides: TGTGCCAGCAGCAGGCGAGAGACAGATACGCAGTATTTT.

This chain joins TRBV7-2 and TRBJ2-1; 7 bases agree with TRBD2. This CDR3 has 17 residues. The V segment lost 5 bases and the J segment 4 bases; nucleotides outside the gene matches: 14. Germline V gives CDR1 SGHTA, CDR2 FQGNSA. This chain's CDR3 is CASSPAIGGRGYNEQFF. CDR3 DNA sequence: TGTGCCAGCAGCCCTGCGATCGGAGGGAGGGGATACAATGAGCAGTTCTTC.

This clonotype was counted between two and nine times. This sequence joins TRBV7-9 and TRBJ2-7, with 7 bases identical to TRBD1. Germline lookup yields CDR1 SEHNR and CDR2 FQNEAQ (reference sequence). The ends lost 2 bases at V and 3 bases at J; junction bases unmatched: 4. The CDR3 is 14 residues long. Written as DNA, the CDR3 is TGTGCCAGCAGCTTATGGCAGGGGGACTACGAGCAGTACTTC. As protein: CASSLWQGDYEQYF.

V gene TRBV6-2 or TRBV6-3 combines with J gene TRBJ2-2; the D is unclear. The CDR3 runs 15 residues. The V and J ends lost 3 bases and 5 bases respectively, with 13 bases between them. Germline CDR1 and CDR2: MNHEY and SVGEGT. The CDR3 sequence is CASSYIQRGTGELFF. The CDR3 DNA is TGTGCCAGCAGTTATATCCAGCGTGGGACCGGGGAGCTGTTTTTT.

In this sample, this clonotype turned up a few times. The chain carries TRBV20-1 and TRBJ1-1; maybe TRBD1 (5 bases). Trimming took 3 bases from V and 6 from J, leaving 11 bases between them. Germline V lookup: CDR1 DFQATT, CDR2 SNEGSKA (reference sequence). The CDR3 is made up of 12 amino acids. The CDR3, as DNA: TGCAGTGCTAGGCGGAGGGGACCTGAAGCTTTCTTT. This sequence encodes CSARRRGPEAFF.

The chain links TRBV29-1 to TRBJ1-2, with 8 bases lining up with TRBD1. The germline V gene encodes CDR1 SQVTM and CDR2 ANQGSEA. Trimming at V came to 4 bases and at J to 5 bases, leaving 12 bases not matched to a gene. The CDR3 length is 15 residues. The CDR3 reads CSVGGRQGAKYGYTF. The CDR3 nucleotides read TGCAGCGTTGGGGGACGTCAGGGGGCGAAGTATGGCTACACCTTC.

This clonotype has just a few counts. The CDR3 region is CASRRGLGRATNEKLFF. CDR3 DNA: TGTGCCAGCCGCCGGGGGCTAGGGAGAGCAACTAATGAAAAACTGTTTTTT. The genes are TRBV7-8 and TRBJ1-4; tentatively, D is TRBD1 (6 bases). The CDR3 is 17 residues long. CDR1 and CDR2 from the germline V gene are SGHVS and FQNEAQ. V was trimmed by 8 bases and J by 0 bases, leaving 19 bases between them.

This clonotype was counted between two and nine times. V gene TRBV29-1 combines with J gene TRBJ2-2, with D unclear. Germline-derived CDR1 and CDR2 are SQVTM and ANQGSEA. The CDR3 runs 15 residues. The V and J ends lost 4 bases and 0 bases respectively, with 12 bases between them. CDR3 residues: CSVAEAATNTGELFF. In DNA, the CDR3 is TGCAGCGTTGCCGAGGCGGCAACGAACACCGGGGAGCTGTTTTTT.

The V call is TRBV29-1, the J call TRBJ2-4; TRBD1 matches at 8 bases. The V gene's germline CDR1 is SQVTM and CDR2 ANQGSEA. The CDR3 loop spans 12 amino acids. V dropped 6 bases and J dropped 8; count of bases not matched to a gene: 6. The CDR3, as DNA: TGCAGCGTCAGGGGGCTGTTAGACATTCAGTACTTC. It encodes CSVRGLLDIQYF.